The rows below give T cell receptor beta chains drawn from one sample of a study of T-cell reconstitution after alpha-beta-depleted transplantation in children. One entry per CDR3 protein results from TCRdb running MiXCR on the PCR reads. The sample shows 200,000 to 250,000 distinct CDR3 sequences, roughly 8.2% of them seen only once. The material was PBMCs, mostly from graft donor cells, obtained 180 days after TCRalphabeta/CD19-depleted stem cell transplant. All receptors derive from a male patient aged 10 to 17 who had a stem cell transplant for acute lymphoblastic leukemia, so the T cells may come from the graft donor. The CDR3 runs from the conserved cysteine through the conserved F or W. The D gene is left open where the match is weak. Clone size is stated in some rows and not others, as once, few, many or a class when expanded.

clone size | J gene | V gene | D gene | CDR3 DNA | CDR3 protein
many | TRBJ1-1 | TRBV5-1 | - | TGCGCCAGCAGCTTGGAAGGGCTTGAAGCTTTCTTT | CASSLEGLEAFF
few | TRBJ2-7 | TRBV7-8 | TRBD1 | TGTGCCAGCAGCTTAGAGGACAGGGGCTTTAGCTCCTACGAGCAGTACTTC | CASSLEDRGFSSYEQYF
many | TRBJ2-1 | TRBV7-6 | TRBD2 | TGTGCCAGCAGCTTAGCTAGCGGGAGTAGTGAGCAGTTCTTC | CASSLASGSSEQFF
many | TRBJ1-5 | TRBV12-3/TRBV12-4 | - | TGTGCCAGCAGTTTAAGAGACAGCCTCAATCAGCCCCAGCATTTT | CASSLRDSLNQPQHF
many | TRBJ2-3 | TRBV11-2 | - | TGTGCCAGCGCCCCCCGGAGTGACACAGATACGCAGTATTTT | CASAPRSDTDTQYF
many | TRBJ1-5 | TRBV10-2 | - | TGCGCCAGCAGGGGGGTATCGGATCAGCCCCAGCATTTT | CASRGVSDQPQHF
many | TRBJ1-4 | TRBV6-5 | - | TGTGCCAGCAGTCCTTTGATTACAACTAATGAAAAACTGTTTTTT | CASSPLITTNEKLFF
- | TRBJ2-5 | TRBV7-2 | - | TGTGCCAGCAGCTTAGCACCTTCACAAGAGACCCAGTACTTC | CASSLAPSQETQYF
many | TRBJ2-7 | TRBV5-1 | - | TGCGCCAGCAGCTCCTACGATACCTACGAGCAGTACTTC | CASSSYDTYEQYF
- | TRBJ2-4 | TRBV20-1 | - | TGCAGTGCTAGAGAGACCGGGGGGCCGAGGGGAATTCAGTACTTC | CSARETGGPRGIQYF
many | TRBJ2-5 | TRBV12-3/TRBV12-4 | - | TGTGCCAGCAGTTTTGTAGGGCTCGGGGAGACCCAGTACTTC | CASSFVGLGETQYF
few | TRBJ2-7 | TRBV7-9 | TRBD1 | TGTGCCAGCAGCCTACCGGGACAGGGTACCTACGAGCAGTACTTC | CASSLPGQGTYEQYF
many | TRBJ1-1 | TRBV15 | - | TGTGCCACCAGCAGTTCATCGGACTTTGAAGCTTTCTTT | CATSSSSDFEAFF
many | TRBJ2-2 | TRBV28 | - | TGTGCCAGCGGAAGGGTGAGCACCGGGGAGCTGTTTTTT | CASGRVSTGELFF
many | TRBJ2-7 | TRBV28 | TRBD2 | TGTGCCAGCAGACTCGGACTAGCGCAAGCCTACGAGCAGTACTTC | CASRLGLAQAYEQYF
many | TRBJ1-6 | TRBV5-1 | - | TGCGCCAGCAGCTTGTGGGTTGGCAATTCACCCCTCCACTTT | CASSLWVGNSPLHF
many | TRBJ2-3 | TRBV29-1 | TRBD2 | TGCAGCGTTGACGGCGGGAGACCCATGGAGACGCAGTATTTT | CSVDGGRPMETQYF
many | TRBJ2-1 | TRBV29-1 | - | TGCAGCCTTGTACGGGAATACAATGAGCAGTTCTTC | CSLVREYNEQFF
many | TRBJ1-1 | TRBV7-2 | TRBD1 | TGTGCCAGCAGCTTCGACAGGGGAGCCACTGAAGCTTTCTTT | CASSFDRGATEAFF
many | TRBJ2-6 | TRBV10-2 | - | TGCGCCAGCAGTGTTGAGGGGGCCAACGTCCTGACTTTC | CASSVEGANVLTF
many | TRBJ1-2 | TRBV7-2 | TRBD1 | TGTGCCAGCAGCCCTTCTTATGACAGGGGGCGCGATGGCTACACCTTC | CASSPSYDRGRDGYTF
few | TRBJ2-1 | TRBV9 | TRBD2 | TGTGCCAGCAGCTCCCGACTAGCGGGGGGGCGCTCCTACAATGAGCAGTTCTTC | CASSSRLAGGRSYNEQFF
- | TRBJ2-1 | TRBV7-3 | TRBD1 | TGTGCCAGCAGTTCGACAGGGGGCAGGGAGCAGTTCTTC | CASSSTGGREQFF
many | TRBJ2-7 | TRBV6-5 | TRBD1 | TGTGCCAGCAGTTACCGACAGGGTGGCGGGTACGAGCAGTACTTC | CASSYRQGGGYEQYF
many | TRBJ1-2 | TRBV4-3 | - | TGCGCCAGCAGCCAAGACACAGGTCCCCTATACTATGGCTACACCTTC | CASSQDTGPLYYGYTF
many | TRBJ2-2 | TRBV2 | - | TGTGCCAGCAGTGAAGCGGCAGGCGCGGCCGGGGAGCTGTTTTTT | CASSEAAGAAGELFF
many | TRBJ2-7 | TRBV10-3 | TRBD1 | TGTGCCATCGGCGGGACAGGGGAAATGGGCGCCTACTACGAGCAGTACTTC | CAIGGTGEMGAYYEQYF
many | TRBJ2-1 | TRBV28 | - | TGTGCCAGCAGTTTTCCCCTGACTAGAAACGATAACAATGAGCAGTTCTTC | CASSFPLTRNDNNEQFF
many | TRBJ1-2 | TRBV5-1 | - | TGCGCCAGCAGTGTAAGCCCCAGATTTAACTATGGCTACACCTTC | CASSVSPRFNYGYTF